This TCR beta chain stems from a study of blood T cell repertoires in COVID-19. In the study overall: From T cells, B-cell-depleted T cells, or PBMCs came the material, which was cDNA or gDNA.

Only a few counts were recorded for this clone. Methods used by the authors: Estimates of nucleated cell counts were drawn from the amplification of reference gene primers. Method: immunoSEQ multiplex PCR; TCRdb's copy keeps in-frame clones and lacks some. For V, J and clone size, that table is used; D and trimming come from the DNA. The table has under 200,000 clones, 70% to 80% seen once. The Seattle patients, enrolled during active infection, were followed longitudinally. CDR3 length equals 18 residues. CDR1 is LNHDA, CDR2 SQIVND, per germline (reference sequence). Trimming cost V 3 bases and J 2 bases; bases outside gene matches: 13.

This receptor was taken from a woman aged 55-75 years with COVID-19, enrolled during active disease. The sequencing sample was made of peripheral blood. The chain combines TRBV19 with TRBJ2-3, with 8 nucleotides matching TRBD2. CDR3 sequence reads: CASSIDAAAGGLTDTQYF. The DNA for the CDR3 is TGTGCCAGTAGTATTGACGCGGCTGCGGGAGGCCTCACAGATACGCAGTATTTT.